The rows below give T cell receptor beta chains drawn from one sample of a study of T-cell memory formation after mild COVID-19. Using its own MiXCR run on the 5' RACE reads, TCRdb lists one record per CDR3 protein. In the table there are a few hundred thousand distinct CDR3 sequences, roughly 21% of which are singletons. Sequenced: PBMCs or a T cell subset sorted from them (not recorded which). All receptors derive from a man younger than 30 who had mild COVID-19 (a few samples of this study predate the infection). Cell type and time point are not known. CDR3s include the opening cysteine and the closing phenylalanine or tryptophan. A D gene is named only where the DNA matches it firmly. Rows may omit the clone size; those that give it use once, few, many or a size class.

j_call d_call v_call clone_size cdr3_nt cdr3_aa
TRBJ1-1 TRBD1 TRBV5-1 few TGCGCCAGCAGGTCCGGGACAGGGGGCAGCGCTGAAGCTTTCTTT CASRSGTGGSAEAFF
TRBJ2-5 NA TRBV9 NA TGTGCCAGCAGCGGCGGAAGGGGAGAGACCCAGTACTTC CASSGGRGETQYF
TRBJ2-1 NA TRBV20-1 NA TGCAGTGCTAAGGGGCGGCGGGGGCACCGTAATGAGCAGTTCTTC CSAKGRRGHRNEQFF
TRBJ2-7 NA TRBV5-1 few TGCGCCAGCAGTGTCGAACAGGGAAGTATTCGGGAGCAGTACTTC CASSVEQGSIREQYF
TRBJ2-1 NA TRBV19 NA TGTGCCAGTAGTACCGGAGTGGGCAGTGAGCAGTTCTTC CASSTGVGSEQFF
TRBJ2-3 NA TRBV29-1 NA TGCAGCGTCGACTTCAGGCCAGATACGCAGTATTTT CSVDFRPDTQYF
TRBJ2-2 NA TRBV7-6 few TGTGCCAGCAGCTTAGGGCCAGGGTCGCCCACCGGGGAGCTGTTTTTT CASSLGPGSPTGELFF
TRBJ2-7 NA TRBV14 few TGTGCCAGCAGCCAAGATGAGGGGACATGGGAAACTCTAACCGACGAGCAGTACTTC CASSQDEGTWETLTDEQYF
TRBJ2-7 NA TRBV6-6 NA TGTGCCAGCAGTTACTCGCAGGGAACCCCCCTCGAGCAGTACTTC CASSYSQGTPLEQYF
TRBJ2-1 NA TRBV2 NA TGTGCCAGCAGTGCTTATGAGCAGTTCTTC CASSAYEQFF
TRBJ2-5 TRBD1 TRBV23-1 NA TGCGCCAGCAGTAGGATGACAGGGCGTCATGAGGAGACCCAGTACTTC CASSRMTGRHEETQYF
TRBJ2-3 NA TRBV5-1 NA TGCGCCAGCAGCGGGGCTGGGGGGCTGTTGGCAGATACGCAGTATTTT CASSGAGGLLADTQYF
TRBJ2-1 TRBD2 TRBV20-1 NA TGCAGTGCTGATAGCGGGGGGGCCGATGAGCAGTTCTTC CSADSGGADEQFF
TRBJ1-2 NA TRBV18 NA TGTGCCAGCTCACCATCGCAGGATAACTATGGCTACACCTTC CASSPSQDNYGYTF
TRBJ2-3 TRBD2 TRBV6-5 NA TGTGCCAGCAGTTATAGCGGGCCTAGGAGCACAGATACGCAGTATTTT CASSYSGPRSTDTQYF
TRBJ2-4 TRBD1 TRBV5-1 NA TGCGCCAGCAGCAGCACAGGGGTGGGCATTCAGTACTTC CASSSTGVGIQYF
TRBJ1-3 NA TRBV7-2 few TGTGCCAGCAGCTTAGTCGAAACAGGGAGCTCTGGAAACACCATATATTTT CASSLVETGSSGNTIYF
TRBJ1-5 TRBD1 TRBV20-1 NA TGCAGTGCTAGACCCCCCAGGGGGGGACAGCCCCAGCATTTT CSARPPRGGQPQHF
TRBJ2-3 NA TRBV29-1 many TGCAGCGTTGAGGGGGGGCGAGGGGTCACAGATACGCAGTATTTT CSVEGGRGVTDTQYF
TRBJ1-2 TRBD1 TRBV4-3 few TGCGCCAGCAGCCAAGAGCGACAGGGGAGATATGGCTACACCTTC CASSQERQGRYGYTF
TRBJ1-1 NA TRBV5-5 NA TGTGCCAGCAGCTTCACTACAGGGTGGACTGAAGCTTTCTTT CASSFTTGWTEAFF
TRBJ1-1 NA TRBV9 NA TGTGCCAGCAGCCGAGTCGTAGGGGATGAAGCTTTCTTT CASSRVVGDEAFF
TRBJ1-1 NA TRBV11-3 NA TGTGCCAGCAGCCCCCGCAGGGATGAAGCTTTCTTT CASSPRRDEAFF
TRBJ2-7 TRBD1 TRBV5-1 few TGCGCCAGCAGCCCCCGGGACAGGGTTCTGGGGGAGCAGTACTTC CASSPRDRVLGEQYF
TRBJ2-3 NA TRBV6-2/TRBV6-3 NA TGTGCCAGCAATGATATAGCGCGATATACGCAGTATTTT CASNDIARYTQYF
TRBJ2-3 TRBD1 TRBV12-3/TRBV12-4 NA TGTGCCAGCAGTTCCCCACAGGGGTACGCAGATACGCAGTATTTT CASSSPQGYADTQYF
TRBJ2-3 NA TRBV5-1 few TGCGCCAGCAGCTTGAATCCTGTGGGTCCCAGCACAGATACGCAGTATTTT CASSLNPVGPSTDTQYF
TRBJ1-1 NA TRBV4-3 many TGCGCCAGCAGCCAAGATCTGGTTATCGGCTCGACAGCGCCGGCGAACACTGAAGCTTTCTTT CASSQDLVIGSTAPANTEAFF
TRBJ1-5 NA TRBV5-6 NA TGTGCCAGCAGCGTCTTCGGGCAGCCCCAGCATTTT CASSVFGQPQHF
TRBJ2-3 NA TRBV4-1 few TGCGCCAGCAGCCCGCCCGACAGAACAGATACGCAGTATTTT CASSPPDRTDTQYF
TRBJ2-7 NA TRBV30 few TGTGCCTGGGCGAAGGGACTTTCCTACGAGCAGTACTTC CAWAKGLSYEQYF
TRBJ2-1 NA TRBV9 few TGTGCCAGCAGCGTAGAGGGGACAATCATTAATGAGCAGTTCTTC CASSVEGTIINEQFF
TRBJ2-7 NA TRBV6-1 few TGTGCCAGCAGTGAATATGGGGGATACGAGCAGTACTTC CASSEYGGYEQYF
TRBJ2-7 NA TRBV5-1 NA TGCGCCAGCAGCTTGGAGGCCGGTCCCTACGAGCAGTACTTC CASSLEAGPYEQYF
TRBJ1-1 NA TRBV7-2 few TGTGCCAGCAGCTGGACAGCCTTAGGAAACACTGAAGCTTTCTTT CASSWTALGNTEAFF
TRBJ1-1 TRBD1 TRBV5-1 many TGCGCCAGCAGCGCCAATTCTGGACAGGGGGAAGCTTTCTTT CASSANSGQGEAFF
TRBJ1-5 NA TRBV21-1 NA TGTGCCAGCAGCCAAAGTGAGGGACAGGGTTACCTTAGCAATCAGCCCCAGCATTTT CASSQSEGQGYLSNQPQHF
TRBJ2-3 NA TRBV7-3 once TGTGCCAGCAGCTTAGGAGGGGCGAGGGATACGCAGTATTTT CASSLGGARDTQYF
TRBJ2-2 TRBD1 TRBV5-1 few TGCGCCAGCAGCCAGACAGGGGGCACCGGGGAGCTGTTTTTT CASSQTGGTGELFF
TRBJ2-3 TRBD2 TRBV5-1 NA TGCGCCAGCAGCTGGGGGACTAGCGGGGTTCCGGGAGATACGCAGTATTTT CASSWGTSGVPGDTQYF
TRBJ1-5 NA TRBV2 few TGTGCCAGCGCCCTTACGGTCGGGGACGCGCCCCAGCATTTT CASALTVGDAPQHF
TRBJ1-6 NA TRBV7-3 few TGTGCCAGCAGCCTCGGACCGGGCGGGTGGGGATCACCCCTCCACTTT CASSLGPGGWGSPLHF